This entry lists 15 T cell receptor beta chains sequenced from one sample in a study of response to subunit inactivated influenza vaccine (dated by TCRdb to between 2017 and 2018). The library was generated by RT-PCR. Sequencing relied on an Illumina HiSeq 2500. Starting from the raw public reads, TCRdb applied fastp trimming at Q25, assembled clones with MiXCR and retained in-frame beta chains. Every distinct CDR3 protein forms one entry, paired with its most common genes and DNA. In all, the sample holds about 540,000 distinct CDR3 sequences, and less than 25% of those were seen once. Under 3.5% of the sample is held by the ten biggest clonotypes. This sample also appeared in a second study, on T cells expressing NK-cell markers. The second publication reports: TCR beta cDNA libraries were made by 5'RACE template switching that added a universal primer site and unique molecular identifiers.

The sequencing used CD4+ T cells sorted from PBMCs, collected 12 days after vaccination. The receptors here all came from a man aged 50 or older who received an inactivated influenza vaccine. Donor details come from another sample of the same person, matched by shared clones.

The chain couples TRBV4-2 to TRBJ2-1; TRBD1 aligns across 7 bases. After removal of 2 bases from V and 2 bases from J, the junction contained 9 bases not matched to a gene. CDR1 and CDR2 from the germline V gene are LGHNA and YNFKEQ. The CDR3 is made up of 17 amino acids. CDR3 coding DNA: TGTGCCAGCAGCCAATCGACCCGGGACAGTACCTACAATGAGCAGTTCTTC. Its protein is CASSQSTRDSTYNEQFF.

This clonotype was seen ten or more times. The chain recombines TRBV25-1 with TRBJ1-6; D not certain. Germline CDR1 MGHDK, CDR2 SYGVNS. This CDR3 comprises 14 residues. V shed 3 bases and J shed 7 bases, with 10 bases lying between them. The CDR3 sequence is CASSDAGINSPLHF. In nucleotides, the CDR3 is TGTGCCAGCAGTGACGCTGGGATCAATTCACCCCTCCACTTT.

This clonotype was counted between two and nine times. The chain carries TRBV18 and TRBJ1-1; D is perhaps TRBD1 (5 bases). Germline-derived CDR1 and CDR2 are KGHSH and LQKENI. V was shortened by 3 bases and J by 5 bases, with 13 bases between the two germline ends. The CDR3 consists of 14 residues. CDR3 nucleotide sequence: TGTGCCAGCTCACCCCCCAGGGCAGGGACTGAAGCTTTCTTT. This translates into CASSPPRAGTEAFF. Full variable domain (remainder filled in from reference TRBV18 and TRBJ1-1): NAGVMQNPRHLVRRRGQEARLRCSPMKGHSHVYWYRQLPEEGLKFMVYLQKENIIDESGMPKERFSAEFPKEGPSILRIQQVVRGDSAAYFCASSPPRAGTEAFFGQGTRLTVV.

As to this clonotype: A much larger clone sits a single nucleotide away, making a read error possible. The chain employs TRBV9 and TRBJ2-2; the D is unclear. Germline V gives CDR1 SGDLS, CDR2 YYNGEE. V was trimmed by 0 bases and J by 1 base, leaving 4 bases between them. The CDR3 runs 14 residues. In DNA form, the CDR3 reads TGTGCCAGCAGCGTAGTTGGGAACACCGGGGAGCTGTTTTTT. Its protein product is CASSVVGNTGELFF.

DNA for the CDR3: TGTGCCAGCAGTTTTAAACTAGCGGGCCCAGATACGCAGTATTTT. Translation gives CASSFKLAGPDTQYF. V usage is TRBV28 and J usage is TRBJ2-3, with 9 positions matching TRBD2. CDR3 length: 15 amino acids. Trimming cost V 3 bases and J 4 bases; bases outside gene matches: 5. Looked up from germline, CDR1 is MDHEN and CDR2 is SYDVKM. Based on the CDR3 plus reference TRBV28 and TRBJ2-3, the full variable domain is DVKVTQSSRYLVKRTGEKVFLECVQDMDHENMFWYRQDPGLGLRLIYFSYDVKMKEKGDIPEGYSVSREKKERFSLILESASTNQTSMYLCASSFKLAGPDTQYFGPGTRLTVL.

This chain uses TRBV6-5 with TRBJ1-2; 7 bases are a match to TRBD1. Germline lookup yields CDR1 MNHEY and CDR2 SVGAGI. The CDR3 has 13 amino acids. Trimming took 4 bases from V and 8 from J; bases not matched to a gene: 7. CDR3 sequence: CASSLQGNDGYTF. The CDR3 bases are TGTGCCAGCAGTTTACAGGGGAATGACGGCTACACCTTC.

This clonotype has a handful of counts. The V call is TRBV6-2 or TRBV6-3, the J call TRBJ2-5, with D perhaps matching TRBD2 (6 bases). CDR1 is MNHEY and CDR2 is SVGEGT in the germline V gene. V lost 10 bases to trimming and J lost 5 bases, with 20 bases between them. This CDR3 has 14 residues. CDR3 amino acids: CATVQTGAWETQYF. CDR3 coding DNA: TGTGCCACCGTTCAAACGGGAGCGTGGGAGACCCAGTACTTC.

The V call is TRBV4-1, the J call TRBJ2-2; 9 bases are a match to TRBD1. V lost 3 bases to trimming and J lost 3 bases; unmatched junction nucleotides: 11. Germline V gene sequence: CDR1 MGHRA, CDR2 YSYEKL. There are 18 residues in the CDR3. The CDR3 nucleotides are TGCGCCAGCAGCCACCTCCCAGTGACAGGGGGTTACACCGGGGAGCTGTTTTTT. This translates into CASSHLPVTGGYTGELFF.

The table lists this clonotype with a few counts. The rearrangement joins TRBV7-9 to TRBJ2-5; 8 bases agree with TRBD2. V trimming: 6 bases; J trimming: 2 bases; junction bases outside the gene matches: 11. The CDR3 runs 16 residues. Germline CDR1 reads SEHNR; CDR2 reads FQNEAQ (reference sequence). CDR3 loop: CASRHRLAGNQETQYF. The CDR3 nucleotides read TGTGCCAGCAGACATCGGCTAGCGGGTAATCAAGAGACCCAGTACTTC.

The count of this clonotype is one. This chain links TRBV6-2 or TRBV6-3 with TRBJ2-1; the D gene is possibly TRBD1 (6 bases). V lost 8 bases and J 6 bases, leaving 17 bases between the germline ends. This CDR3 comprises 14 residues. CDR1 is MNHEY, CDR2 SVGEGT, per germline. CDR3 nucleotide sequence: TGTGCCAGCGATCCAACAGGGTTCTCCAATGAGCAGTTCTTC. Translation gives CASDPTGFSNEQFF.

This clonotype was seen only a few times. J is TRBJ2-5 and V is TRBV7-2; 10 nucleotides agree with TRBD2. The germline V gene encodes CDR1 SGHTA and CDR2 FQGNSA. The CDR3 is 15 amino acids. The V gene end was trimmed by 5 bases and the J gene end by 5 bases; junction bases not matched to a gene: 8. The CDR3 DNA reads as TGTGCCAGCAGCCCGACTAGCGGGCCCTGGGAGACCCAGTACTTC. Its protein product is CASSPTSGPWETQYF.

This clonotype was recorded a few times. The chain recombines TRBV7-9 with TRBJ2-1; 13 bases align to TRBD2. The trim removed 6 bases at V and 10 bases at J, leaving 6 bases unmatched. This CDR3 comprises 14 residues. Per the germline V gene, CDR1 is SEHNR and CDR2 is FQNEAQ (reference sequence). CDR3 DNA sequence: TGTGCCAGCAGGGGGACTAGCGGGGCGGGGGAGCAGTTCTTC. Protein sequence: CASRGTSGAGEQFF.

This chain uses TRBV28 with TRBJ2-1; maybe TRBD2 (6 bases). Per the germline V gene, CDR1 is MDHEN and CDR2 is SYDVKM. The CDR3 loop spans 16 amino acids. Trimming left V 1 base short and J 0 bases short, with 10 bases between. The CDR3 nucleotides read TGTGCCAGCAGTTTATTTGACGGGAGCTCCTACAATGAGCAGTTCTTC. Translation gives CASSLFDGSSYNEQFF.

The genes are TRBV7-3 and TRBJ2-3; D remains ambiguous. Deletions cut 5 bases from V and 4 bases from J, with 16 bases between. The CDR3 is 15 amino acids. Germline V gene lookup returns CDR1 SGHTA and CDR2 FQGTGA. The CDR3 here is CASSPGAVASDTQYF. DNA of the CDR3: TGTGCCAGCAGCCCCGGAGCAGTAGCTTCAGATACGCAGTATTTT.

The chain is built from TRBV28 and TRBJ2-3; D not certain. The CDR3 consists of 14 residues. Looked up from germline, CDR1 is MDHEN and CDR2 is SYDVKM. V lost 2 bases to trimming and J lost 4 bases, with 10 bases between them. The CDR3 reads CASSLPGIADTQYF. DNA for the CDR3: TGTGCCAGCAGTTTACCGGGTATCGCAGATACGCAGTATTTT.